The next 5 T cell receptor beta chains were all read from a single sample in a study of technical replicates of blood from a few donors. Measured with immunoSEQ multiplex PCR; TCRdb has only the in-frame clones, and not every one. This table holds about 85,000 clones, less than 95% found once. Sequenced: T cells isolated from PBMCs. These receptors originate from a human donor in good health.

V and J are TRBV5-4 and TRBJ2-2; 11 nucleotides agree with TRBD2. J lost 5 bases, V lost 0 bases, and 6 bases had no gene match. CDR3 length: 17 residues. Germline V gene data show CDR1 as SGHNT and CDR2 as YYREEE (reference sequence). The CDR3 region is CASSLATSGSWTGELFF. DNA of the CDR3: TGTGCCAGCAGCTTGGCTACTAGCGGGAGTTGGACCGGGGAGCTGTTTTTT.

The chain recombines TRBV29-1 with TRBJ1-2; a possible D gene is TRBD1 (5 bases). The CDR3 runs to 14 residues. The V end lost 2 bases, the J end lost 6 bases, and 16 bases lay between the germline ends. The germline V gene has CDR1 SQVTM and CDR2 ANQGSEA. The CDR3 DNA reads TGCAGCGTTGAAAAGCAGGGAACGGCGGATGGCTACACCTTC. It yields the protein CSVEKQGTADGYTF.

The chain links TRBV27 to TRBJ2-2, with a tentative D call TRBD2 (7 bases). Germline CDR1 reads MNHEY; CDR2 reads SMNVEV (reference sequence). This CDR3 has 16 amino acids. Trimming cost V 3 bases and J 7 bases, with 18 bases left between them. In DNA form, the CDR3 reads TGTGCCAGCAGTTTCAGAGGGGGAGGGCTGGACGGGGAGCTGTTTTTT. This sequence encodes CASSFRGGGLDGELFF.

J is TRBJ1-1 and V is TRBV11-2; D perhaps matches TRBD1 (6 bases). CDR1 is SGHAT, CDR2 FQNNGV, per germline. This CDR3 is 13 amino acids long. The V and J ends lost 5 bases and 1 base respectively, with 8 bases between them. In DNA, the CDR3 is TGTGCCAGCAGCCGGACAGCGAACACTGAAGCTTTCTTT. Amino acids: CASSRTANTEAFF.

The rearrangement joins TRBV5-4 to TRBJ1-2, with TRBD1 matching 8 bases. Trimming removed 0 bases from V and 5 bases from J; junction bases left unmatched: 9. This CDR3 has 16 residues. From germline, CDR1 is SGHNT and CDR2 YYREEE (reference sequence). The CDR3 sequence is CASSLDTGQGLYGYTF. CDR3 coding DNA: TGTGCCAGCAGCTTGGATACTGGACAGGGTTTATATGGCTACACCTTC.